One T cell receptor (beta chain) is described in this entry. As yet, its antigen is unknown. This entry is derived from a study of cytomegalovirus exposure and HLA in healthy donors. In the study overall: Unique TCR beta sequences numbering about 100 million came from some 200 million T cells in an earlier analysis. General study findings and limits: The authors enumerated roughly 160 TCR beta chains as linked to cytomegalovirus. Presence/absence comparisons presumed near-even sequencing depth among donors.

CMV serostatus data were not documented for this donor. The germline V and J ends were trimmed by 2 bases and 3 bases, with 13 bases remaining between them. Germline loops: CDR1 SGDLS, CDR2 YYNGEE. This CDR3 spans 15 amino acids. Vbeta (60) and Jbeta (13) primers were used in the PCR. The method was immunoSEQ multiplex PCR; TCRdb's version includes in-frame clones alone and lacks a portion of them. Among over 150,000 clones listed, around 86% were seen once. The sequence came from a human donor in good health. Specimen: PBMCs. The rearrangement links TRBV9 to TRBJ2-3, with D possibly being TRBD1 (6 bases). CDR3 loop: CASSVQGKETDTQYF. CDR3 DNA sequence: TGTGCCAGCAGCGTCCAGGGGAAGGAGACAGATACGCAGTATTTT.